Below are 6 T cell receptor beta chains sequenced from a single sample in a study of identical twins. TCRdb re-called the 5' RACE reads with MiXCR, one entry per CDR3 protein. The sample consists of some 560,000 distinct CDR3 sequences, around 9.6% of them appearing once. Separately, the same data were catalogued under a study of yellow fever vaccine responses in identical twins.

The sample taken for sequencing was PBMCs. These receptors were collected from a young woman in good health.

The V gene is TRBV19, the J gene TRBJ2-1; D not certain. The V end lost 4 bases, the J end lost 5 bases, and 12 bases lay between the germline ends. The germline V gene encodes CDR1 LNHDA and CDR2 SQIVND (reference sequence). The CDR3 is made up of 14 amino acids. The CDR3 sequence is CASSTSSGDNEQFF. The CDR3 DNA reads TGTGCCAGTAGTACATCTAGTGGGGACAATGAGCAGTTCTTC.

V and J are TRBV15 and TRBJ2-3, with D tentatively TRBD2 (5 bases). This CDR3 comprises 14 residues. The germline gives CDR1 LNHNV, CDR2 YYDKDF (reference sequence). Trimming cost V 1 base and J 3 bases, with 8 bases left between them. The chain's CDR3 is CATSRGRGTDTQYF. DNA of the CDR3: TGTGCCACCAGCAGAGGACGGGGTACAGATACGCAGTATTTT.

The CDR3 protein is CASSHAGTFSNIQYF. The CDR3, as DNA: TGTGCCAGCAGCCACGCCGGGACTTTTAGTAACATTCAGTACTTC. J is TRBJ2-4 and V is TRBV3-1; maybe TRBD2 (6 bases). The CDR3 spans 15 residues. Germline V CDR1 and CDR2: LGHDT, YNNKEL (reference sequence). V lost 3 bases, J lost 7 bases, and 16 bases lay in between.

The chain employs TRBV3-1 and TRBJ2-3; D gene uncertain. The germline V gene has CDR1 LGHDT and CDR2 YNNKEL (reference sequence). This CDR3 is built from 16 residues. Trimming shortened V by 0 bases and J by 0 bases, and 10 bases separated the two germline ends. CDR3 protein: CASSQDRGYSTDTQYF. The DNA of the CDR3 is TGTGCCAGCAGCCAAGATCGAGGCTATAGCACAGATACGCAGTATTTT.

This clonotype appeared a few times. The chain links TRBV21-1 to TRBJ2-3; the D segment call TRBD2 is taken from the table without a DNA check. TRBV21-1 is described as a pseudogene. This CDR3 contains 16 residues. This chain's CDR3 is CASSQRERESTDTQYF. The CDR3 nucleotides are TGTGCCAGCAGCCAAAGGGAGCGGGAGAGCACAGATACGCAGTATTTT.

The table lists this clonotype with many counts. The chain links TRBV6-6 to TRBJ2-2; 11 nucleotides match TRBD2. V was clipped by 6 bases and J by 4 bases; unmatched bases: 13. CDR1 MNHNY and CDR2 SVGAGI come from the germline V gene (reference sequence). The CDR3 loop spans 18 amino acids. DNA of the CDR3: TGTGCCAGCAGGTCAGATCCGACTAGCGGGATCTTCACCGGGGAGCTGTTTTTT. Its protein is CASRSDPTSGIFTGELFF.